This T cell receptor (beta chain) was documented in a study of OX40 agonist ivuxolimab in advanced cancers. The data were produced by immunoSEQ multiplex PCR, yet TCRdb's version contains in-frame clones alone and is incomplete. The profile shows around 85,000 clones, roughly nine tenths of them singletons. Trimming cost V 6 bases and J 9 bases; bases outside gene matches: 8. There are 15 residues in the CDR3. Germline V gene sequence: CDR1 SGHTA, CDR2 FQGNSA. This receptor was identified in an adult with an advanced solid tumor such as melanoma, head and neck, liver or kidney cancer. Sequenced material: CD4+ or CD8+ T cells sorted from blood, taken in a trial of the OX40 agonist ivuxolimab. The V and J genes are TRBV7-2 and TRBJ2-1; the match to TRBD2 covers 13 bases. The DNA for the CDR3 is TGTGCCAGCAGACCGCCGGGACTAGCGGGATTTGAGCAGTTCTTC. It encodes CASRPPGLAGFEQFF.